This entry lists 3 T cell receptor beta chains sequenced from one sample in a study of blood T cell repertoires in COVID-19. Method: immunoSEQ multiplex PCR; TCRdb's copy keeps in-frame clones and lacks some. Of approximately 200,000 clones in the sample, about 85% were seen once. Sequencing input: peripheral blood. These receptors came from an older man with active or convalescent COVID-19.

This chain uses TRBV6-5 with TRBJ1-2; a weak D match, TRBD1 (5 bases). The CDR3 sequence is 13 residues long. Germline V gene sequence: CDR1 MNHEY, CDR2 SVGAGI. The V gene lost 7 bases and the J gene lost 6 bases, with 15 bases spanning the gap. This CDR3 is CASTIQVADGYTF. CDR3 nucleotide sequence: TGTGCCAGCACCATACAGGTGGCAGATGGCTACACCTTC.

This clone was seen once. The V call is TRBV19, the J call TRBJ1-1, with TRBD1 as a possible D gene (6 bases). V lost 3 bases and J lost 4, with 12 bases in between. Per the germline V gene, CDR1 is LNHDA and CDR2 is SQIVND (reference sequence). CDR3 length: 14 amino acids. The DNA of the CDR3 is TGTGCCAGTAGTATCCCGGGAGGGGGCACTGAAGCTTTCTTT. Protein sequence: CASSIPGGGTEAFF.

This clone was picked up a small number of times. The gene calls are TRBV5-4 and TRBJ2-7; 7 bases agree with TRBD1. This CDR3 has 14 amino acids. Looked up from germline, CDR1 is SGHNT and CDR2 is YYREEE (reference sequence). Unmatched junction bases numbered 5, after V lost 4 bases and J lost 1 base. In DNA form, the CDR3 reads TGTGCCAGCAGCCAAGGGACAGTGTCCTACGAGCAGTACTTC. As protein: CASSQGTVSYEQYF. Looking up the rest from reference TRBV5-4 and TRBJ2-7 gives the full variable domain: ETGVTQSPTHLIKTRGQQVTLRCSSQSGHNTVSWYQQALGQGPQFIFQYYREEENGRGNFPPRFSGLQFPNYSSELNVNALELDDSALYLCASSQGTVSYEQYFGPGTRLTVT.